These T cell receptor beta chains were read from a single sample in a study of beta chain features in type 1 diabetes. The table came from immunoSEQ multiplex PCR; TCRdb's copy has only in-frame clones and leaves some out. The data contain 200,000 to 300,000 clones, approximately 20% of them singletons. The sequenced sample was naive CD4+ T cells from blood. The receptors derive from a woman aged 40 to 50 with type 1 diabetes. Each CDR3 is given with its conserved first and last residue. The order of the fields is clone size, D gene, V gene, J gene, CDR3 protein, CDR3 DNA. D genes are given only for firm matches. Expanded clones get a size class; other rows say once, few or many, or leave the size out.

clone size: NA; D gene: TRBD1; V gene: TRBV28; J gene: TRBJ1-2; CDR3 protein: CASQGGPPNYGYTF; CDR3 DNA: TGTGCCAGTCAGGGGGGCCCTCCCAACTATGGCTACACCTTC
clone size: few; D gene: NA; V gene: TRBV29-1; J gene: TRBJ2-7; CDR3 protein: CSVPCGVYYEQYF; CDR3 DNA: TGCAGCGTTCCCTGCGGGGTGTATTACGAGCAGTACTTC
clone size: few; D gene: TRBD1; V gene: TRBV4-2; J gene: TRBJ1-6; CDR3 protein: CASSHGQEPSYNSPLHF; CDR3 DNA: TGTGCCAGCAGCCACGGACAGGAACCCTCCTATAATTCACCCCTCCACTTT
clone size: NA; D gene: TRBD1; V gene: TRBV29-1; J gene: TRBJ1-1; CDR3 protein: CSVEGTGATEAFF; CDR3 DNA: TGCAGCGTTGAAGGGACAGGGGCCACTGAAGCTTTCTTT
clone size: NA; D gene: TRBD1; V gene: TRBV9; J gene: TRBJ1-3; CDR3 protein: CASSTGLDNTIYF; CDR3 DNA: TGTGCCAGCTCGACAGGGCTGGACAACACCATATATTTT
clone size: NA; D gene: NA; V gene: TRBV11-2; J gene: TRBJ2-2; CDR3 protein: CASSYRQSLNTGELFF; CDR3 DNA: TGTGCCAGCAGCTACCGACAGTCCTTAAACACCGGGGAGCTGTTTTTT
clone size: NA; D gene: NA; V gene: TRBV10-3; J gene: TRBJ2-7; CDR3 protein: CAISESAYEQYF; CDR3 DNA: TGTGCCATCAGTGAGTCAGCATACGAGCAGTACTTC
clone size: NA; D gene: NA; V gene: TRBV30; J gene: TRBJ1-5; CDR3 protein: CAWSGVREGGPQHF; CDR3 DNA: TGTGCCTGGAGTGGTGTTAGGGAGGGGGGGCCCCAGCATTTT
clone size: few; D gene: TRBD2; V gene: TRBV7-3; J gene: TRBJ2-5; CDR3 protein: CASSTSGATRETQYF; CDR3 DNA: TGTGCCAGCAGCACCAGCGGGGCCACAAGGGAGACCCAGTACTTC
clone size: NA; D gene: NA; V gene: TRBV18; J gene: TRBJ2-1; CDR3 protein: CASSPIGTEEQFF; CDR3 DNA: TGTGCCAGCTCACCGATTGGGACTGAGGAGCAGTTCTTC
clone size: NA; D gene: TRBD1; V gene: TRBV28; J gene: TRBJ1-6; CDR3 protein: CASGTGSSPLHF; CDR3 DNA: TGTGCCAGTGGGACAGGGTCTTCACCCCTCCACTTT
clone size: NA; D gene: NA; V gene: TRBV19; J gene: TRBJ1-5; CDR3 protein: CASRDFYQPQHF; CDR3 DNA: TGTGCCAGTAGGGACTTTTATCAGCCCCAGCATTTT
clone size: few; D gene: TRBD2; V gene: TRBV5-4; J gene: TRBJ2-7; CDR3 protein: CASSLRLAGVREQYF; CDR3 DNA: TGTGCCAGCAGCTTGAGACTAGCGGGAGTAAGAGAGCAGTACTTC
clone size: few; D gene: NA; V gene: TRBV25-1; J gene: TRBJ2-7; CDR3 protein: CASSEWGKDSSYEQYF; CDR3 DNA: TGTGCCAGCAGTGAATGGGGCAAGGACAGTTCCTACGAGCAGTACTTC
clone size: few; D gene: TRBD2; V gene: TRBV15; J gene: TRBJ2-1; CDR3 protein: CATSRAVGLIAGGQYEQFF; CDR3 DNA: TGTGCCACCAGCAGAGCGGTGGGGCTAATAGCGGGGGGGCAATATGAGCAGTTCTTC
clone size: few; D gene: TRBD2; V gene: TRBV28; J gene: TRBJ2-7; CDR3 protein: CAGGRWDEQYF; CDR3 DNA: TGTGCGGGCGGGAGGTGGGACGAGCAGTACTTC
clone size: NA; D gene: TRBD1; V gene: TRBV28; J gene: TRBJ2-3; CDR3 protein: CASSSGQVTDTQYF; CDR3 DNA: TGTGCCAGCAGTTCCGGACAGGTAACAGATACGCAGTATTTT
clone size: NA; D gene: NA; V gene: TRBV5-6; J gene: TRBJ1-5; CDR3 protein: CASSLGRRDNQPQHF; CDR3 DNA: TGTGCCAGCAGCTTGGGGAGACGGGACAATCAGCCCCAGCATTTT
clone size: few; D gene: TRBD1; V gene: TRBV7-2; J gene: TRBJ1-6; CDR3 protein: CASTQTGNYSPLHF; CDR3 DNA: TGTGCCAGCACCCAGACAGGGAATTATTCACCCCTCCACTTT
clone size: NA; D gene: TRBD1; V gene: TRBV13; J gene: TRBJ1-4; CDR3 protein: CASSLGGQGGEKLFF; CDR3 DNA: TGTGCCAGCAGCTTAGGCGGACAGGGAGGGGAAAAACTGTTTTTT
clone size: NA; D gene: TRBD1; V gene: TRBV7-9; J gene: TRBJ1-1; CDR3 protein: CASSRDSMNTEAFF; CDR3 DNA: TGTGCCAGCAGCCGGGACAGCATGAACACTGAAGCTTTCTTT
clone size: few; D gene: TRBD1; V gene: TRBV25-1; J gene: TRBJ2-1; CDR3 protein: CASLGQGSYNEQFF; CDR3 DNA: TGTGCCAGCCTTGGACAGGGGTCATACAATGAGCAGTTCTTC
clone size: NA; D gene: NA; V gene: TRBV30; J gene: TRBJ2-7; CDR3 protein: CAWRDTGIYEQYF; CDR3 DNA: TGTGCCTGGAGAGATACAGGGATCTACGAGCAGTACTTC
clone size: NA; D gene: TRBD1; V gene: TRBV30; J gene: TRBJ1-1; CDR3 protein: CAWSRGQDTEAFF; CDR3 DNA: TGTGCCTGGAGTAGGGGACAGGACACTGAAGCTTTCTTT
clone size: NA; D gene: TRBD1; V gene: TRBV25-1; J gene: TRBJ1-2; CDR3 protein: CASTGQFNGYTF; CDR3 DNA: TGTGCCAGCACGGGACAGTTCAATGGCTACACCTTC
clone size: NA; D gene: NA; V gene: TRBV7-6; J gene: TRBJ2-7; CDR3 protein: CASSPVASFNYEQYF; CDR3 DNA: TGTGCCAGCAGCCCAGTAGCGTCATTCAATTACGAGCAGTACTTC
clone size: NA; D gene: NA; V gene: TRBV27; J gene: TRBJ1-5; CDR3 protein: CASSLLRDTPQHF; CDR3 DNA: TGTGCCAGCAGCTTACTCCGGGACACACCCCAGCATTTT
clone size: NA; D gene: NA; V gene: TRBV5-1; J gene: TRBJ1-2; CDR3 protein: CASSDQRSYGYTF; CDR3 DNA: TGCGCCAGCAGCGATCAGCGCTCCTATGGCTACACCTTC
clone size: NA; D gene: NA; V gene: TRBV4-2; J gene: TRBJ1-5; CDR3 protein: CASSQGTVQPQHF; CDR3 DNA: TGTGCCAGCAGCCAAGGGACAGTTCAGCCCCAGCATTTT
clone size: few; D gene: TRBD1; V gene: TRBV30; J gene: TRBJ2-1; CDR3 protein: CAWSGQGSDEQFF; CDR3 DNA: TGTGCCTGGAGTGGACAGGGTTCGGATGAGCAGTTCTTC
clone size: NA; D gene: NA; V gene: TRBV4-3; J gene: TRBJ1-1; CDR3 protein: CASSQSDMRAFF; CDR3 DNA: TGCGCCAGCAGCCAATCGGACATGCGGGCTTTCTTT
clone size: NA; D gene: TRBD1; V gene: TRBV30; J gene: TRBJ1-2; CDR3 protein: CAWSAGQEVYGYTF; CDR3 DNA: TGTGCCTGGAGTGCGGGACAGGAGGTCTATGGCTACACCTTC
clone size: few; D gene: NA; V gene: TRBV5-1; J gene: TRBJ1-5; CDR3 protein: CASSSGQPNQPQHF; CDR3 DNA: TGCGCCAGCAGCAGTGGACAGCCCAATCAGCCCCAGCATTTT